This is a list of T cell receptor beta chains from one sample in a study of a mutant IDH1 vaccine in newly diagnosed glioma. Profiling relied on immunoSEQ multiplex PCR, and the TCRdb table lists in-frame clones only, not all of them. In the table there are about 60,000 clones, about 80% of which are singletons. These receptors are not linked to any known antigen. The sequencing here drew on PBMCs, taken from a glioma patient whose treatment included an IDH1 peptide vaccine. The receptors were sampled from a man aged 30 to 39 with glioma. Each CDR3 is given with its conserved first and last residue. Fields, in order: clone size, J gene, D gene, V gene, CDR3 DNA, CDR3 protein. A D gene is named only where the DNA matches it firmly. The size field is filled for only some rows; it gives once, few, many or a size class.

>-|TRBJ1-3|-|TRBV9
TGTGCCAGCAGCGTCCAGTCCTCCTCTGGAAACACCATATATTTT
CASSVQSSSGNTIYF
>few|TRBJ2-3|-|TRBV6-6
TGTGCCAGCAGTTACGGCGCGGGCACAGATACGCAGTATTTT
CASSYGAGTDTQYF
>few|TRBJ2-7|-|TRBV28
TGTGCCAGCAGTTTTTCTCCGGGAGTAAGGTACGAGCAGTACTTC
CASSFSPGVRYEQYF
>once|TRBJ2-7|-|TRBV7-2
TGTGCCAGCAGCTTAAGAAGGTCGCCCCCCTACGAGCAGTACTTC
CASSLRRSPPYEQYF
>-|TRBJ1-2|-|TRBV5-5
TGTGCCAGCAGCTTGGACGGTAACAGCCTCGGTGGCTACACCTTC
CASSLDGNSLGGYTF
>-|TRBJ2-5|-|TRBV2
TGTGCCAGCAGTCAACAGACAGGTGCAGGGCAGTACTTC
CASSQQTGAGQYF
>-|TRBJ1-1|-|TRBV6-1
TGTGCCAGCAGTGAACTGATAGGGGGGGGCCCCTCCCGAACTGAAGCTTTCTTT
CASSELIGGGPSRTEAFF
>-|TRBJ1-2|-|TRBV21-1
TGTGCCAGCAGCACCTCACCCAGCCGGGACAGGGCACCAAGCTACACCTTC
CASSTSPSRDRAPSYTF
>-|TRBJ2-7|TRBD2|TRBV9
TGTGCCAGCAATCTTGGCGGGAGCTCCTACGAGCAGTACTTC
CASNLGGSSYEQYF
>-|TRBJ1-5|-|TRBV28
TGTGCCAGCAGTCCCGGGAACACGCAATTGCCCCAGCATTTT
CASSPGNTQLPQHF
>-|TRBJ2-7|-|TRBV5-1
TGTGCCAGCAGCTTGGCGATGACAGGGAGGGAGCAGTACTTC
CASSLAMTGREQYF
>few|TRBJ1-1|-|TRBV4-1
TGCGCCAGCAGCCTCGCTCTTACATGGGCGGCTGAAGCTTTCTTT
CASSLALTWAAEAFF
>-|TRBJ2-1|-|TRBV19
TGTGCCAGTAGTATTGGTGGGATGAGGTACAATGAGCAGTTCTTC
CASSIGGMRYNEQFF
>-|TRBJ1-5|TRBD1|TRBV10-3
TGTGCCATCAGTGATTCAGACAGGGGGTATCAGCCCCAGCATTTT
CAISDSDRGYQPQHF
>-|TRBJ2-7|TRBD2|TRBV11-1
TGTGCCAGCAGCTCCCGGACTAGCCGACCCTACGAGCAGTACTTC
CASSSRTSRPYEQYF
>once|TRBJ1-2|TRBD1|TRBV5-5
TGTGCCAGCAGCTTGTCACCTTCAGGGAGACAGGGCCTTAACTATGGCTACACCTTC
CASSLSPSGRQGLNYGYTF
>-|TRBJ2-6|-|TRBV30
TGTGCCTGGGCCCGTGGGGGGGCCAACGTCCTGACTTTC
CAWARGGANVLTF
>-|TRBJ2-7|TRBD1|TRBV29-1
TGCAGCGTTGCCGGGACAGGGGTCGGGGAGCAGTACTTC
CSVAGTGVGEQYF
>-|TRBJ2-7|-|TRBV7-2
TGTGCCAGTGAGGGATCCTACGAGCAGTACTTC
CASEGSYEQYF
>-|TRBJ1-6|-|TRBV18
TGTGCCAGCTGGGACTACGTGGGGGGTTCACCCCTCCACTTT
CASWDYVGGSPLHF
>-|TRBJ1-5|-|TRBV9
TGTGCCAGCAGCGTAGGGGATAGCAATCAGCCCCAGCATTTT
CASSVGDSNQPQHF
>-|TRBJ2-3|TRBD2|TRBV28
TGTGCCAGCAGTTTTCTGACTAGCGGGGGCACAGATACGCAGTATTTT
CASSFLTSGGTDTQYF
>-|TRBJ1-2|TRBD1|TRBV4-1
TGCGCCAGCAGCCAAGAGGGGGACAGGGCCTATGGCTACACCTTC
CASSQEGDRAYGYTF
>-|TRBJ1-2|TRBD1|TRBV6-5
TGTGCCAGCAGTTTACCGGGACAGGGAGTAAACACCTTC
CASSLPGQGVNTF
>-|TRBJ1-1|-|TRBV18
TGTGCCAGCTCCCGGGCCCTTGAGGCTTTCTTT
CASSRALEAFF
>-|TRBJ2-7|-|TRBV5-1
TGCGCCAGCAGCTTGGCCTGGGACTCCTACGAGCAGTACTTC
CASSLAWDSYEQYF
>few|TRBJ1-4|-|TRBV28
TGTGCCAGCAGTCCCGACAGTCTAATAGGTGAAAAACTGTTTTTT
CASSPDSLIGEKLFF
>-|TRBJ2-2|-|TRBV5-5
TGTGCCAGCAGCTCCAGCTTAGGAAGAAACACCGGGGAGCTGTTTTTT
CASSSSLGRNTGELFF
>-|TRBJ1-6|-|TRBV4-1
TGCGCCAGCAGCACCGCTAGCTCCTATAATTCACCCCTCCACTTT
CASSTASSYNSPLHF
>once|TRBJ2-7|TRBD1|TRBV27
TGTGCCAGCAGTTTAAGTACAGGGGGACTGAATGAGCAGTACTTC
CASSLSTGGLNEQYF